This record looks at one T cell receptor beta chain sequence and its context. The antigen is undetermined. Researchers ran the PCR with 60 Vbeta and 13 Jbeta primers. Clones were sequenced by immunoSEQ multiplex PCR, and TCRdb holds only the in-frame ones, with some missing. Among around 190,000 clones listed, 8.5% to 10% were seen once. This record belongs to a study of cytomegalovirus exposure and HLA in healthy donors. General study points: A prior analysis recorded that most TCR beta V segments were productive about 90% or about 30% of the time. It was confirmed in vitro that three of the CMV-associated chains were specific for CMV antigens. A later analysis linked a missense DCLRE1C variant to TCR beta V- and J-gene trimming.

V was trimmed by 3 bases and J by 12 bases, leaving 12 bases between them. From germline, CDR1 is SGHDN and CDR2 FVKESK. There are 12 residues in the CDR3. These donors counted as nominally healthy when sampled, but unrecorded immune exposures were likely. The source of this sequence is a woman in her twenties or thirties in good health and CMV-seropositive. Sequenced: PBMCs. This chain uses TRBV14 with TRBJ2-1, with D possibly TRBD2 on 6 matching bases. The CDR3 region has the DNA TGTGCCAGCAGCCACTGGACTACTCCGCAGTTCTTC. It yields the protein CASSHWTTPQFF. The full variable domain, in which reference TRBV14 and TRBJ2-1 provide the parts outside the CDR3, is EAGVTQFPSHSVIEKGQTVTLRCDPISGHDNLYWYRRVMGKEIKFLLHFVKESKQDESGMPNNRFLAERTGGTYSTLKVQPAELEDSGVYFCASSHWTTPQFFGPGTRLTVL.